Below are 6 T cell receptor beta chains sequenced from a single sample in a study of OX40 agonist ivuxolimab in advanced cancers. Some clones are missing from TCRdb's copy, which holds only in-frame ones; the method was immunoSEQ multiplex PCR. The table has tens of thousands of clones, about nine tenths seen once. Sequenced here: CD4+ or CD8+ T cells sorted from blood, sampled in a trial of the OX40 agonist ivuxolimab. These receptors came from an adult with an advanced solid tumor such as melanoma, head and neck, liver or kidney cancer.

The chain combines TRBV28 with TRBJ1-4; the match to TRBD1 covers 11 bases. Trimming at V came to 10 bases and at J to 7 bases, leaving 5 bases not matched to a gene. Per the germline V gene, CDR1 is MDHEN and CDR2 is SYDVKM. The CDR3 consists of 13 residues. The CDR3 reads CATRTGGVEKLFF. CDR3 sequence (DNA): TGTGCCACCCGGACAGGGGGCGTTGAAAAACTGTTTTTT.

This clone has a single count. This chain links TRBV29-1 with TRBJ1-2; 7 nucleotides line up with TRBD1. Germline values: CDR1 SQVTM, CDR2 ANQGSEA. The CDR3 sequence is 13 residues long. Unmatched junction bases numbered 2, after V lost 4 bases and J lost 0 bases. The CDR3 region is CSVAQGSNYGYTF. For the CDR3, the DNA is TGCAGCGTTGCACAGGGGTCTAACTATGGCTACACCTTC.

The V and J genes are TRBV7-2 and TRBJ2-3, with 8 nucleotides matching TRBD2. Germline trimming cut 8 bases from V and 1 base from J; bases unmatched to any gene: 8. CDR1 and CDR2 from the germline V gene are SGHTA and FQGNSA. The CDR3 loop spans 15 amino acids. The DNA of the CDR3 is TGTGCCAGCGGTATCGGGGGGGGAGGCACAGATACGCAGTATTTT. As protein: CASGIGGGGTDTQYF.

The CDR3 DNA reads as TGTGCCTGGAGTGCTCGGCAACCTGGAGGCTATGGCTACACCTTC. Its translation is CAWSARQPGGYGYTF. The chain is built from TRBV30 and TRBJ1-2; no definite D call. The V end was cut by 1 base, the J end by 4 bases, with 16 bases between. The CDR3 totals 15 residues. The germline gives CDR1 GTSNPN, CDR2 SVGIG (reference sequence).

The chain uses TRBV19 and TRBJ2-5; possibly TRBD2 for D (5 bases). The length of the CDR3 is 17 residues. CDR1 and CDR2 from the germline V gene are LNHDA and SQIVND (reference sequence). The ends were cut back, 3 bases at V and 5 bases at J, with 22 bases in the middle. CDR3 region: CASSMRGSAGDLETQYF. CDR3 DNA: TGTGCCAGTAGTATGAGAGGGTCGGCAGGCGATTTGGAGACCCAGTACTTC.

The V and J genes are TRBV20-1 and TRBJ2-7, with D possibly being TRBD2 (5 bases). Trimming removed 7 bases at V and 0 bases at J, with 7 bases between. CDR1 and CDR2 (germline): DFQATT, SNEGSKA (reference sequence). CDR3 length: 11 amino acids. CDR3 nucleotides: TGCAGTGGGGAGTACTCCTACGAGCAGTACTTC. Its translation: CSGEYSYEQYF.